This is a list of T cell receptor beta chains from one sample in a study of blood T cell repertoires in COVID-19. TCRdb's table, derived via immunoSEQ multiplex PCR, lists solely in-frame clones and lacks some. This table holds roughly 220,000 clones, roughly four fifths found once. The sequenced sample was peripheral blood. All receptors derive from a woman aged 30 to 39 who had recovered from COVID-19. The CDR3 runs from the conserved cysteine through the conserved F or W. Fields, in order: V gene, J gene, clone size, D gene, CDR3 DNA, CDR3 protein. D genes are given only for firm matches. Clone size, where shown, is once, few, many, or a class for clones that have expanded.

>TRBV30|TRBJ2-3|few|NA
TGTGCCTGGAGTCGACTAGAGGTTACAGATACGCAGTATTTT
CAWSRLEVTDTQYF
>TRBV6-6|TRBJ2-1|NA|TRBD1
TGTGCCAGCAGTTACTACAGGGGAAATGAGCAGTTCTTC
CASSYYRGNEQFF
>TRBV5-4|TRBJ1-1|NA|NA
TGTGCCAGCAGCTTGTATCGTCAGGGGAACACTGAAGCTTTCTTT
CASSLYRQGNTEAFF
>TRBV25-1|TRBJ1-1|NA|NA
TGTGCCAGCAGTGAATTCACAGGGCCCAGTTCGGGAGCTTTCTTT
CASSEFTGPSSGAFF
>TRBV18|TRBJ2-7|NA|NA
TGTGCCAGCTCACCACCGGAAACGCAGGGAGAGGGCGAAAGGGACAATTACGAGCAGTACTTC
CASSPPETQGEGERDNYEQYF
>TRBV11-2|TRBJ2-7|NA|TRBD1
TGTGCCAGCAGCTTAGATTTCCGACAGGGGTACGAGCAGTACTTC
CASSLDFRQGYEQYF
>TRBV7-2|TRBJ2-2|NA|TRBD2
TGTGCCAGCAGCCAGGGACTAGCGGGGGTGAACACCGGGGAGCTGTTTTTT
CASSQGLAGVNTGELFF
>TRBV4-2|TRBJ2-6|once|NA
TGTGCCAGCAGCCAAGATTTGGGGGGAGTCCTGACTTTC
CASSQDLGGVLTF
>TRBV11-2|TRBJ2-1|NA|TRBD2
TGTGCCAGCAGCTTAGATGTGGGACTAGATGAGCAGTTCTTC
CASSLDVGLDEQFF
>TRBV7-9|TRBJ1-5|NA|NA
TGTGCCAGCAGCTTAGTCGGAGGTCAGCCCCAGCATTTT
CASSLVGGQPQHF
>TRBV10-1|TRBJ2-2|NA|NA
TGCGCCAGCAGTGTCGGCACCGGGGAGCTGTTTTTT
CASSVGTGELFF
>TRBV28|TRBJ2-3|NA|TRBD1
TGTGCCAGCAGTACGGACAGGCGCCGGGATACGCAGTATTTT
CASSTDRRRDTQYF
>TRBV12-3/TRBV12-4|TRBJ2-5|NA|NA
TGTGCCAGCAGACCCAGGGGATTGGAGACCCAGTACTTC
CASRPRGLETQYF
>TRBV24-1|TRBJ1-2|NA|TRBD1
TGTGCCACCAGTGAACCGGGACAGGGGATCTATGGCTACACCTTC
CATSEPGQGIYGYTF
>TRBV2|TRBJ1-1|NA|NA
TGTGCCAGCACCCGAACGGGAGGGAGGGAACCGAACACTGAAGCTTTCTTT
CASTRTGGREPNTEAFF
>TRBV30|TRBJ2-7|NA|TRBD1
TGTGCCTGGGAAGGGGGCGGCGAGCAGTACTTC
CAWEGGGEQYF
>TRBV6-1|TRBJ1-6|NA|NA
TGTGCCAGCAGTGAAGCTTGGGGGCGCCAATCACCCCTCCACTTT
CASSEAWGRQSPLHF
>TRBV2|TRBJ2-3|NA|TRBD2
TGTGCCAGCTTCGACAGCGGGAGGAGAGATACGCAGTATTTT
CASFDSGRRDTQYF
>TRBV5-5|TRBJ1-5|NA|NA
TGTGCCAGCAGCTTGCTTGGGGAGAGCAATCAGCCCCAGCATTTT
CASSLLGESNQPQHF
>TRBV7-9|TRBJ1-6|NA|NA
TGTGCCAGCAGCTTAGAGGGGGTTTTTTCACCCCTCCACTTT
CASSLEGVFSPLHF
>TRBV5-6|TRBJ2-1|NA|NA
TGTGCCAGCAGCTTGATCGCGGGCGGTTATCTGACTCCTGGCAATGAGCAGTTCTTC
CASSLIAGGYLTPGNEQFF
>TRBV5-4|TRBJ2-2|NA|NA
TGTGCCAGCAGCCCTGGCCGAAGTGGGGGGACCGGGGAGCTGTTTTTT
CASSPGRSGGTGELFF
>TRBV6-4|TRBJ2-1|NA|TRBD2
TGTGCCAGCTCTAGCGGGAGCTCCTACAATGAGCAGTTCTTC
CASSSGSSYNEQFF
>TRBV10-3|TRBJ2-1|NA|TRBD1
TGTGCCATCGGAGGGACAGGGGGTTACAATGAGCAGTTCTTC
CAIGGTGGYNEQFF
>TRBV5-6|TRBJ1-6|once|NA
TGTGCCAGCAGCTTGGCCGGGGGAGATTCACCCCTCCACTTT
CASSLAGGDSPLHF
>TRBV3-1/TRBV3-2|TRBJ1-2|NA|NA
TGTGCCAGCAGCCAAGATAGACTTAGCTATGGCTACACCTTC
CASSQDRLSYGYTF
>TRBV11-1|TRBJ2-5|NA|TRBD1
TGTGCCAGCAGCTTAGAACAGGGGGCGAGGGGAGAGACCCAGTACTTC
CASSLEQGARGETQYF
>TRBV28|TRBJ1-2|NA|NA
TGTGCCAGCAGTCCGCCATTGACAGATAACTATGGCTACACCTTC
CASSPPLTDNYGYTF
>TRBV5-6|TRBJ1-1|NA|NA
TGTGCCAGCAGCTTGGTCCGGGGAGGCGACACTGAAGCTTTCTTT
CASSLVRGGDTEAFF
>TRBV29-1|TRBJ1-1|NA|NA
TGCAGCGTTGATCCCTCGCGGCAGCCAGCTTTCTTT
CSVDPSRQPAFF
>TRBV13|TRBJ2-7|NA|TRBD2
TGTGCCAGCAGCTTCTGGTCTAGCGGGAGGTCAGAGCAGTACTTC
CASSFWSSGRSEQYF
>TRBV9|TRBJ2-7|NA|NA
TGTGCCAGCAGCGTCGGGAGCGACTCCTACGAGCAGTACTTC
CASSVGSDSYEQYF
>TRBV7-9|TRBJ1-2|NA|NA
TGTGCCAGCAGCCGTGAGGTTAACTATGGCTACACCTTC
CASSREVNYGYTF
>TRBV19|TRBJ1-1|NA|TRBD1
TGTGCCGTTACCCGCGACAGGGCGCGAACTGAAGCTTTCTTT
CAVTRDRARTEAFF
>TRBV9|TRBJ2-7|once|TRBD1
TGTGCCAGCAGCGTCGGGACAGGAGTCTCCTACGAGCAGTACTTC
CASSVGTGVSYEQYF
>TRBV7-2|TRBJ2-7|NA|TRBD2
TGTGCCAGCAGCCTCCTAGCGGGATCCTCCTACGAGCAGTACTTC
CASSLLAGSSYEQYF
>TRBV5-4|TRBJ1-6|NA|NA
TGTGCCAGCAGCTTGTCGAAGGGGTCACCCCTCCACTTT
CASSLSKGSPLHF
>TRBV4-2|TRBJ2-1|NA|NA
TGTGCCAGCAGCCAAGGGGGACTTAACTTTTACAATGAGCAGTTCTTC
CASSQGGLNFYNEQFF
>TRBV11-3|TRBJ2-5|NA|NA
TGTGCCAGCAGCGCTTACGGCCAAGAGACCCAGTACTTC
CASSAYGQETQYF
>TRBV7-3|TRBJ1-1|NA|TRBD1
TGTGCCAGCAGCGCCCACACAGGGGGCGCGACTGAAGCTTTCTTT
CASSAHTGGATEAFF
>TRBV20-1|TRBJ1-2|NA|NA
TGCAGTGCTAGAGATGTTAAGGGGAATACCTTC
CSARDVKGNTF
>TRBV30|TRBJ2-7|NA|TRBD1
TGTGCCTGGGATACCGGGACAGGGTCCCTCGAGCAGTACTTC
CAWDTGTGSLEQYF
>TRBV28|TRBJ1-1|NA|NA
TGTGCCAGCCCCCCAGGGTCAGCGAACACTGAAGCTTTCTTT
CASPPGSANTEAFF
>TRBV19|TRBJ1-4|NA|NA
TGTGCCAGTGGAGGCCCGGAAAAACTGTTTTTT
CASGGPEKLFF
>TRBV24-1|TRBJ1-1|NA|NA
TGTGCCACCCAGACGACAGGGAACACTGAAGCTTTCTTT
CATQTTGNTEAFF
>TRBV10-3|TRBJ2-1|NA|TRBD2
TGTGCCATCAGTGAGACTAGCGGTGGCAATGAGCAGTTCTTC
CAISETSGGNEQFF
>TRBV7-2|TRBJ2-7|NA|TRBD2
TGTGCCAGCAGCACCCCGGGACTACGGGTGCAGTACTTC
CASSTPGLRVQYF
>TRBV6-5|TRBJ2-1|NA|TRBD2
TGTGCCAGCAGTTACCAACTAGCGAGCAATGAGCAGTTCTTC
CASSYQLASNEQFF
>TRBV14|TRBJ2-7|NA|TRBD1
TGTGCCAGCAGCCGAGACAGGGTAGGCTCCTACGAGCAGTACTTC
CASSRDRVGSYEQYF
>TRBV7-3|TRBJ2-7|few|TRBD1
TGTGCCAGCAGCCGAACGGGACAGGCCTACGAGCAGTACTTC
CASSRTGQAYEQYF
>TRBV6-1|TRBJ2-2|NA|TRBD1
TGTGCCAGCAGTGCCCCAGGGGGCACCTACACCGGGGAGCTGTTTTTT
CASSAPGGTYTGELFF
>TRBV9|TRBJ1-4|NA|TRBD1
TGTGCCAGCAGCGAAACGGGACAGCGTGAAAAACTGTTTTTT
CASSETGQREKLFF
>TRBV6-5|TRBJ1-2|NA|NA
TGTGCCAGCAGTTACTCCCCAGGTTCCGCCTATGGCTACACCTTC
CASSYSPGSAYGYTF
>TRBV30|TRBJ2-1|NA|NA
TGTGCCTGGAGTGTCGGACACCGGAGTGGTGAGCAGTTCTTC
CAWSVGHRSGEQFF
>TRBV28|TRBJ1-3|once|TRBD1
TGTGCCAGCAGTGTTACAGGGGGATCTGGAAACACCATATATTTT
CASSVTGGSGNTIYF